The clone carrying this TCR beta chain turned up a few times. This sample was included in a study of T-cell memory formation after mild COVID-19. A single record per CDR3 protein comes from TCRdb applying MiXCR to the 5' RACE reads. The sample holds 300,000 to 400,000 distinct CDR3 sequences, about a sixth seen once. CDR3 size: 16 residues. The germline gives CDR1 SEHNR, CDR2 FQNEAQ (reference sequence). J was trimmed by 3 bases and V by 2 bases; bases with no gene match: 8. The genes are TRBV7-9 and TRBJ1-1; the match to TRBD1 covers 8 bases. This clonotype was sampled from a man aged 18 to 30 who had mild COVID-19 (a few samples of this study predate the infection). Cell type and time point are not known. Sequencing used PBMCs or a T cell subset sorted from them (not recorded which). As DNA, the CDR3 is TGTGCCAGCAGCTTACGGGGACAGGTTCCGGACACTGAAGCTTTCTTT. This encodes CASSLRGQVPDTEAFF.